Presented here are 14 T cell receptor beta chains from one specimen sequenced in a study of OX40 agonist ivuxolimab in advanced cancers. The assay was immunoSEQ multiplex PCR, and TCRdb's table has in-frame clones only and misses some. The sample lists around 80,000 clones, around 86% occurring once. The starting material was CD4+ or CD8+ T cells sorted from blood, obtained in a trial of the OX40 agonist ivuxolimab. These receptors were taken from an adult with an advanced solid tumor such as melanoma, head and neck, liver or kidney cancer.

V is TRBV5-1 and J is TRBJ1-2; maybe TRBD1 (6 bases). CDR3 length equals 13 residues. With 3 bases removed from V and 10 bases from J, the gap between germline ends came to 16 bases. The germline gives CDR1 SGHRS, CDR2 YFSETQ. The CDR3: CASSSDSLIDYTF. CDR3 coding DNA: TGCGCCAGCAGCTCGGACAGCTTGATAGACTACACCTTC.

V and J are TRBV9 and TRBJ2-3; 7 nucleotides line up with TRBD1. Germline-derived CDR1 and CDR2 are SGDLS and YYNGEE. The V and J ends lost 0 bases and 2 bases, in that order; junction bases with no gene match: 12. This CDR3 comprises 18 residues. CDR3 coding DNA: TGTGCCAGCAGCGTAGGAGACAGGGTGATTGAAAACACAGATACGCAGTATTTT. Amino acids: CASSVGDRVIENTDTQYF.

This clone was picked up many times. This chain links TRBV27 with TRBJ2-6; TRBD2 matches 9 bases. Germline assignment: CDR1 MNHEY and CDR2 SMNVEV (reference sequence). V shed 2 bases, J shed 0 bases, and the junction held 5 bases outside the gene matches. This CDR3 is built from 18 residues. CDR3: CASSLSSGRVSGANVLTF. In nucleotides, the CDR3 is TGTGCCAGCAGTTTAAGTAGCGGGAGAGTCTCTGGGGCCAACGTCCTGACTTTC.

Points on this clone: The same CDR3 can be traced to other DNA sequences in this sample. The DNA of the CDR3 is TGTGCCACCAGCAGAGAAGGCAGGGGGTCCTACAATGAGCAGTTCTTC. Its protein product is CATSREGRGSYNEQFF. The chain links TRBV15 to TRBJ2-1; TRBD1 matches at 7 bases. Germline CDR1 and CDR2: LNHNV and YYDKDF (reference sequence). V shed 0 bases and J 1 base; nucleotides not matched to a gene: 3. The CDR3 sequence is 16 residues long. The full variable domain, with the rest looked up from reference TRBV15 and TRBJ2-1, is DAMVIQNPRYQVTQFGKPVTLSCSQTLNHNVMYWYQQKSSQAPKLLFHYYDKDFNNEADTPDNFQSRRPNTSFCFLDIRSPGLGDTAMYLCATSREGRGSYNEQFFGPGTRLTVL.

Comment on this clone: Since the CDR3 does not end with the conserved phenylalanine or tryptophan, this likely comes from a read error. The CDR3 spells CASSREPGLTNYGYTL. DNA of the CDR3: TGTGCCAGCAGTAGAGAACCGGGACTGACCAACTATGGCTACACCCTC. V is TRBV2 and J is TRBJ1-2; D is perhaps TRBD1 (5 bases). This CDR3 is built from 16 residues. The V gene's germline CDR1 is SNHLY and CDR2 FYNNEI. The ends were cut back, 5 bases at V and 2 bases at J, with 18 bases in the middle.

The chain has TRBV19 and TRBJ1-5; no reliable D call. In germline, CDR1 is LNHDA, CDR2 SQIVND (reference sequence). There are 14 residues in the CDR3. V lost 7 bases and J 0 bases, leaving 10 bases between the germline ends. CDR3 bases: TGTGCCAGTATTGATGCTAGTAGCAATCAGCCCCAGCATTTT. As protein: CASIDASSNQPQHF.

This clone was counted a single time. The V gene is TRBV28, the J gene TRBJ2-1; D is undetermined. The germline V gene has CDR1 MDHEN and CDR2 SYDVKM. The CDR3 consists of 15 residues. The V end lost 3 bases, the J end lost 2 bases, and 11 bases lay between the germline ends. CDR3: CASSFIMGTYNEQFF. The CDR3 coding sequence is TGTGCCAGCAGTTTTATTATGGGTACCTACAATGAGCAGTTCTTC.

The rearrangement links TRBV6-1 to TRBJ1-1; a possible D gene is TRBD1 (6 bases). The V gene lost 2 bases and the J gene lost 9 bases, with 16 bases spanning the gap. CDR1 and CDR2 from the germline V gene are MNHNS and SASEGT. This CDR3 is 14 amino acids long. The CDR3 nucleotides read TGTGCCAGCAGTGAAATTAGGACAGCGAATAAAGCTTTCTTT. Translated: CASSEIRTANKAFF.

The gene calls are TRBV2 and TRBJ1-5; no clear D. The CDR3 spans 14 residues. The germline CDR1 and CDR2 sequences are SNHLY and FYNNEI. V lost 4 bases and J lost 4, with 11 bases in between. CDR3 DNA: TGTGCCAGCAGTGTCACTGCAACGAATCAGCCCCAGCATTTT. This translates into CASSVTATNQPQHF.

The chain joins TRBV6-1 to TRBJ2-7; D gene ambiguous. Trimming took 7 bases from V and 0 from J, leaving 13 bases between them. This CDR3 contains 14 residues. Germline V gene data show CDR1 as MNHNS and CDR2 as SASEGT. The CDR3 DNA sequence: TGTGCCAGCAAGAAGGGAATCAGCTCCTACGAGCAGTACGTC. It codes for CASKKGISSYEQYV.

The chain is built from TRBV19 and TRBJ1-1; the match to TRBD1 covers 10 bases. V shed 6 bases, J shed 0 bases, and the junction held 4 bases outside the gene matches. Germline CDR1 reads LNHDA; CDR2 reads SQIVND (reference sequence). The CDR3 extends over 15 amino acids. CDR3 residues: CASSGDRGMNTEAFF. DNA of the CDR3: TGTGCCAGTAGCGGGGACAGGGGCATGAACACTGAAGCTTTCTTT.

This sequence joins TRBV5-8 and TRBJ1-6; D not certain. The CDR3 has 13 amino acids. The V gene's germline CDR1 is SGHTS and CDR2 YDEGEE. The V end was cut by 6 bases, the J end by 10 bases, with 14 bases between. CDR3 in DNA: TGTGCCAGCACTGGGAGGCAGGCCTCACCCCTCCACTTT. Translating it yields CASTGRQASPLHF. The entire variable domain, with the rest obtained from reference TRBV5-8 and TRBJ1-6, is as follows: EAGVTQSPTHLIKTRGQQATLRCSPISGHTSVYWYQQALGLGLQFLLWYDEGEERNRGNFPPRFSGRQFPNYSSELNVNALELEDSALYLCASTGRQASPLHFGNGTRLTVT.

The CDR3 region has the DNA TGTGCCAGCAGGGTCGGCGCGGCCGCAGAGACCCAGTACTTC. It translates to CASRVGAAAETQYF. The V call is TRBV2, the J call TRBJ2-5; D gene ambiguous. Trimming removed 6 bases at V and 4 bases at J, with 15 bases between. From germline, CDR1 is SNHLY and CDR2 FYNNEI. CDR3 length: 14 residues. Supplemented by reference TRBV2 and TRBJ2-5, the full variable domain reads EPEVTQTPSHQVTQMGQEVILRCVPISNHLYFYWYRQILGQKVEFLVSFYNNEISEKSEIFDDQFSVERPDGSNFTLKIRSTKLEDSAMYFCASRVGAAAETQYFGPGTRLLVL.

The chain carries TRBV11-3 and TRBJ2-7; 14 bases fit TRBD2. Trimming cost V 5 bases and J 6 bases; bases outside gene matches: 6. The CDR3 is 15 residues long. Germline CDR1 and CDR2: SGHNT and YENEEA. Written as DNA, the CDR3 is TGTGCCAGCAGCCGCGGACTAGCGGGAGGATCCGAGCAGTACTTC. This translates into CASSRGLAGGSEQYF.